A selection of T cell receptor beta chains follows, all from one sample in a study of CD8 T cells in ankylosing spondylitis. TCRdb reprocessed the 5' RACE reads via MiXCR and lists one record per CDR3 protein. The sample contains about 750,000 distinct CDR3 sequences, 15% to 20% of which appear only once. The specimen sequenced was blood, either unsorted or a sorted T cell fraction (not recorded which). The receptors originated from a male donor with ankylosing spondylitis. Both conserved end residues are part of each CDR3. The order of the fields is D gene, J gene, V gene, clone size, CDR3 protein, CDR3 DNA. A D gene is named only where the DNA matches it firmly. Size tells how often a clone was seen (once, few, many) or the class of an expanded clone, and some rows leave it out.

TRBD1,TRBJ2-3,TRBV12-3/TRBV12-4,NA,CASSPRQGARSDTQYF,TGTGCCAGCAGCCCCCGACAGGGGGCTCGGTCAGATACGCAGTATTTT
NA,TRBJ1-5,TRBV5-1,few,CASRQDQNQPQHF,TGCGCCAGCAGACAGGATCAAAACCAGCCCCAGCATTTT
TRBD1,TRBJ1-1,TRBV19,NA,CASTDREETEAFF,TGTGCCAGTACCGACAGGGAGGAGACTGAAGCTTTCTTT
NA,TRBJ2-7,TRBV3-1,NA,CASSQVAGGEQYF,TGTGCCAGCAGCCAAGTGGCGGGCGGGGAGCAGTACTTC
TRBD2,TRBJ2-7,TRBV20-1,NA,CSVPGTSGSEYEQYF,TGCAGTGTCCCCGGGACTAGCGGGAGTGAGTACGAGCAGTACTTC
NA,TRBJ2-7,TRBV7-9,NA,CASSLALSTGREQYF,TGTGCCAGCAGCTTAGCGCTGTCTACGGGTCGCGAGCAGTACTTC
NA,TRBJ2-1,TRBV7-9,few,CASSPRRGEINEQFF,TGTGCCAGCAGCCCCCGTAGGGGGGAGATCAATGAGCAGTTCTTC
NA,TRBJ1-5,TRBV7-8,few,CASSLARRGREKPQHF,TGTGCCAGCAGCTTAGCCAGGAGGGGCAGGGAGAAGCCCCAGCATTTT
TRBD2,TRBJ2-1,TRBV5-1,NA,CASSLQGLARRNEQFF,TGCGCCAGCAGCCTACAAGGACTAGCGAGGAGAAATGAGCAGTTCTTC
TRBD1,TRBJ2-5,TRBV7-2,few,CASRGQGRETQYF,TGTGCCAGCAGGGGACAGGGGCGAGAGACCCAGTACTTC
TRBD1,TRBJ1-1,TRBV12-3/TRBV12-4,many,CASSRTGRNTEAFF,TGTGCCAGCAGTCGGACAGGAAGGAACACTGAAGCTTTCTTT
TRBD1,TRBJ1-1,TRBV12-3/TRBV12-4,many,CASSLSGQGRHTEAFF,TGTGCCAGCAGTTTGAGTGGACAGGGGAGGCACACTGAAGCTTTCTTT
NA,TRBJ2-1,TRBV20-1,NA,CSAVARNYNEQFF,TGCAGTGCTGTAGCGCGAAACTACAATGAGCAGTTCTTC